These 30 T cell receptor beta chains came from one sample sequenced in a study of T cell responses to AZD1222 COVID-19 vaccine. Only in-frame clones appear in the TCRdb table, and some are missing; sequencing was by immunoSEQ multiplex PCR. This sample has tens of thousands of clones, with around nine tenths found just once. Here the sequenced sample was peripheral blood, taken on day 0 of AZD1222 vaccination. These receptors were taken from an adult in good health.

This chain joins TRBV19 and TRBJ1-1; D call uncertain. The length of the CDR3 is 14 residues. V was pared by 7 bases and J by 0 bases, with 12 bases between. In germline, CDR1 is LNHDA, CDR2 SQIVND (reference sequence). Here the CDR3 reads CASTPGGMNTEAFF. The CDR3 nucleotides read TGTGCCAGTACCCCCGGAGGTATGAACACTGAAGCTTTCTTT. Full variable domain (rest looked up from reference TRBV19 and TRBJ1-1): DGGITQSPKYLFRKEGQNVTLSCEQNLNHDAMYWYRQDPGQGLRLIYYSQIVNDFQKGDIAEGYSVSREKKESFPLTVTSAQKNPTAFYLCASTPGGMNTEAFFGQGTRLTVV.

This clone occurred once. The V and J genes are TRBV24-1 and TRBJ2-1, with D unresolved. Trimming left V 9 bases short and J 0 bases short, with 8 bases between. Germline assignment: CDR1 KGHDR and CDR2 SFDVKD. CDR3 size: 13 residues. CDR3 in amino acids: CATQKSSYNEQFF. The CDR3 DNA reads TGTGCCACCCAAAAGAGCTCCTACAATGAGCAGTTCTTC.

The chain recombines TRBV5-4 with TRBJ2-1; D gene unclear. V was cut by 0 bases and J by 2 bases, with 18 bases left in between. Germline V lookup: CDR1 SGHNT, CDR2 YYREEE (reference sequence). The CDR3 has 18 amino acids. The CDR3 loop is CASSLGVRRPTTYNEQFF. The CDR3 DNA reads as TGTGCCAGCAGCTTGGGGGTGCGGCGACCTACCACCTACAATGAGCAGTTCTTC.

The CDR3 bases are TGTGCCAGCAGGGCTTCGCAGGGCCGCTACGAGCAGTACTTC. Residues: CASRASQGRYEQYF. The chain recombines TRBV13 with TRBJ2-7, with D possibly being TRBD1 (5 bases). The germline CDR1 and CDR2 sequences are PRHDT and FYEKMQ (reference sequence). This CDR3 has 14 amino acids. The V gene lost 6 bases and the J gene lost 3 bases, with 15 bases spanning the gap.

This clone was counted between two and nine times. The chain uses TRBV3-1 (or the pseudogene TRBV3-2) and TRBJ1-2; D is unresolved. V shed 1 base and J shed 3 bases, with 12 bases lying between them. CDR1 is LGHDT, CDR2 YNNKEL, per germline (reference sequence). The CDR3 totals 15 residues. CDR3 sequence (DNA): TGTGCCAGCAGCCAAGGGGCCTCTCGGCACTATGGCTACACCTTC. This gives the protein CASSQGASRHYGYTF.

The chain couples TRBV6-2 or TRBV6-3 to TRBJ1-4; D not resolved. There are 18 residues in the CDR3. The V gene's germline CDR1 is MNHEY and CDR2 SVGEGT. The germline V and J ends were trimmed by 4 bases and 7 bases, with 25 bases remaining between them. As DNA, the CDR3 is TGTGCCAGCAGTTCGCTAATCGACCATGGCAGTCCTGGTGAAAAACTGTTTTTT. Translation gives CASSSLIDHGSPGEKLFF.

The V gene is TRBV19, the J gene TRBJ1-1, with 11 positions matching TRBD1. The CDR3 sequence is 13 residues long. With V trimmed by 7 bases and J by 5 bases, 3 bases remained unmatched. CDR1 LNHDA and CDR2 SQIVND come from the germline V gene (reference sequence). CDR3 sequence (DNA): TGTGCCAGTATTGGACAGGGGGCGACTGAAGCTTTCTTT. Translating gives CASIGQGATEAFF. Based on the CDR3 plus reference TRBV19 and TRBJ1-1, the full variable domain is DGGITQSPKYLFRKEGQNVTLSCEQNLNHDAMYWYRQDPGQGLRLIYYSQIVNDFQKGDIAEGYSVSREKKESFPLTVTSAQKNPTAFYLCASIGQGATEAFFGQGTRLTVV.

DNA of the CDR3: TGTGCCAGTAGACGTTCCCCGGGACAGGGGTCGGCCTATGGCTACACCTTC. Amino acids: CASRRSPGQGSAYGYTF. The chain employs TRBV19 and TRBJ1-2, with TRBD1 identical over 10 bases. V shed 6 bases, J shed 4 bases, and the junction held 14 bases outside the gene matches. The CDR3 is 17 residues long. Germline loops: CDR1 LNHDA, CDR2 SQIVND (reference sequence).

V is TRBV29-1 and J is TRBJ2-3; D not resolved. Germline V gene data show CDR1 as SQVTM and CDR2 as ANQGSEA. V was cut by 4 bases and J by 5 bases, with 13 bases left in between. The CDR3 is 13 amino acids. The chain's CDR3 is CSVVLPAGDTQYF. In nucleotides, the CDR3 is TGCAGCGTTGTTTTACCGGCCGGAGATACGCAGTATTTT.

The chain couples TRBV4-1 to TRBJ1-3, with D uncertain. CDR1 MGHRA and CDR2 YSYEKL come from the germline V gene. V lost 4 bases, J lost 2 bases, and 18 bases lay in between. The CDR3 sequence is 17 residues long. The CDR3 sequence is CASSPGRAVTTGNTIYF. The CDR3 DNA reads TGCGCCAGCAGCCCAGGTCGCGCGGTCACTACTGGAAACACCATATATTTT.

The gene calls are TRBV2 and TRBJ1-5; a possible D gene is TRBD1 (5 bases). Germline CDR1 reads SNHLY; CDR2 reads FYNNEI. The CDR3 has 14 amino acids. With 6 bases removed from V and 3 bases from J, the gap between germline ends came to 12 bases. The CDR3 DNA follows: TGTGCCAGCAGGGGGGACGGATACAATCAGCCCCAGCATTTT. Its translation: CASRGDGYNQPQHF.

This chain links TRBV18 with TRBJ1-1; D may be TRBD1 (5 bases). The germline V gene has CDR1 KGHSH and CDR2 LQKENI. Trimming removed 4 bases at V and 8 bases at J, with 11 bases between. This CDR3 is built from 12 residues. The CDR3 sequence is CASSRDPSEAFF. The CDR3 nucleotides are TGTGCCAGCTCACGGGACCCGTCCGAAGCTTTCTTT.

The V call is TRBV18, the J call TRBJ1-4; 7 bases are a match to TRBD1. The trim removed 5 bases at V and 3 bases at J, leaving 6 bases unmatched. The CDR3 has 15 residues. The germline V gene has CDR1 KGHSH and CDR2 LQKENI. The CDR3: CASSSTTGSNEKLFF. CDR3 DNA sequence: TGTGCCAGCTCATCGACGACAGGGTCTAATGAAAAACTGTTTTTT.

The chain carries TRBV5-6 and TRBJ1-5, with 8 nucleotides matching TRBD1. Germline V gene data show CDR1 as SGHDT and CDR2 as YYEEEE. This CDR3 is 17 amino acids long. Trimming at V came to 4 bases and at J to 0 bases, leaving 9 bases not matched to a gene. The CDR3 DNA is TGTGCCAGCAGCGTTTACCGGGACAGGTATAGCAATCAGCCCCAGCATTTT. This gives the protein CASSVYRDRYSNQPQHF. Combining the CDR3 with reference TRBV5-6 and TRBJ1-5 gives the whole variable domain DAGVTQSPTHLIKTRGQQVTLRCSPKSGHDTVSWYQQALGQGPQFIFQYYEEEERQRGNFPDRFSGHQFPNYSSELNVNALLLGDSALYLCASSVYRDRYSNQPQHFGDGTRLSIL.

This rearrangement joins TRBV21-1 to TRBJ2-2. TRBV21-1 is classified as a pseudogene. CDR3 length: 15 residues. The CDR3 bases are TGTGCCAGCAGGAGGGACGACGCGAACACCGGGGAGCTGTTTTTT. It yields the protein CASRRDDANTGELFF.

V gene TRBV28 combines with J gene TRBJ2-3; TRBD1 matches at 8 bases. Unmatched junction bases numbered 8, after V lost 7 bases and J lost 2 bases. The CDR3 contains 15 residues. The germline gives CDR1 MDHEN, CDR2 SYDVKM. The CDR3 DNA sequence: TGTGCCAGCAACAAATGGACAGGGACCACAGATACGCAGTATTTT. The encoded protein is CASNKWTGTTDTQYF.

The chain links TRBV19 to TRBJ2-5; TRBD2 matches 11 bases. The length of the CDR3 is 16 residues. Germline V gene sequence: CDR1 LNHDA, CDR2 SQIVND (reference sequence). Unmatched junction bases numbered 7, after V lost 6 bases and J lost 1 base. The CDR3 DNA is TGTGCCAGTAGCGAGGTCCTAGCGGGGGGCCAAGAGACCCAGTACTTC. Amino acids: CASSEVLAGGQETQYF.

The CDR3 loop is CASSPDILEGETQYF. CDR3 DNA sequence: TGTGCCAGCAGCCCCGACATTCTCGAGGGGGAGACCCAGTACTTC. The V gene is TRBV14, the J gene TRBJ2-5; D possibly uses TRBD1 or TRBD2 (5 bases each). There are 15 residues in the CDR3. V was trimmed by 4 bases and J by 5 bases, leaving 17 bases between them. The germline CDR1 and CDR2 sequences are SGHDN and FVKESK.

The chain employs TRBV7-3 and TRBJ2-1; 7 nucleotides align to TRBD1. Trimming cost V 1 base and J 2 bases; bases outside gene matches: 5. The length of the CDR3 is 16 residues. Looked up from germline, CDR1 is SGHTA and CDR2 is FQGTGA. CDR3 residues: CASSLNAGQAYNEQFF. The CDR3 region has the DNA TGTGCCAGCAGCTTAAATGCTGGACAGGCCTACAATGAGCAGTTCTTC.

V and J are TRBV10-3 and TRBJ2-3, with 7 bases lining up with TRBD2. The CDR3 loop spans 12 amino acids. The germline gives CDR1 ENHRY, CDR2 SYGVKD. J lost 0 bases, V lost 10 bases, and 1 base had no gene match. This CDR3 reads CASSGSTDTQYF. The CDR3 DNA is TGTGCCAGTAGCGGGAGCACAGATACGCAGTATTTT.

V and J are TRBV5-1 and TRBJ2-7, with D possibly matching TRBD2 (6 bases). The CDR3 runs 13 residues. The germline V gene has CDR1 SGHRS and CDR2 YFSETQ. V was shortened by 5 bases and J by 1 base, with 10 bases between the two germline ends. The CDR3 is CASRRAGSYEQYF. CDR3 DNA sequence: TGCGCCAGCAGAAGGGCGGGATCCTACGAGCAGTACTTC. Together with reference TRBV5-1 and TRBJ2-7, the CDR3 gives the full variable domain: KAGVTQTPRYLIKTRGQQVTLSCSPISGHRSVSWYQQTPGQGLQFLFEYFSETQRNKGNFPGRFSGRQFSNSRSEMNVSTLELGDSALYLCASRRAGSYEQYFGPGTRLTVT.

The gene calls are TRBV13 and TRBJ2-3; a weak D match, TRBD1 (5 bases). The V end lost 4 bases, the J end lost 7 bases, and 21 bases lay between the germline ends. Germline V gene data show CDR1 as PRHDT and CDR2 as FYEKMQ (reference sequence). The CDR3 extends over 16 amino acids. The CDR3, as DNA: TGTGCCAGCAGCTCCGTCCCAGGTTGGGGCGTAAATACGCAGTATTTT. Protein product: CASSSVPGWGVNTQYF.

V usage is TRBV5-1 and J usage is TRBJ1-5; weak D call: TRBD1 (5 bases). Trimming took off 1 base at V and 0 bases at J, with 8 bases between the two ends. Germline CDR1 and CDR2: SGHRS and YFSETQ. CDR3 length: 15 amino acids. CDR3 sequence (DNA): TGCGCCAGCAGCTTGATAGGGGATAGCAATCAGCCCCAGCATTTT. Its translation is CASSLIGDSNQPQHF.

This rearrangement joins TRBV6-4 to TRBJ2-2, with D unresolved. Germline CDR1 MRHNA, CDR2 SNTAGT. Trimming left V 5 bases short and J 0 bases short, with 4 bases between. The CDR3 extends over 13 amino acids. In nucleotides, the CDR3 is TGTGCCAGCAGTCCCTCGAACACCGGGGAGCTGTTTTTT. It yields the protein CASSPSNTGELFF.

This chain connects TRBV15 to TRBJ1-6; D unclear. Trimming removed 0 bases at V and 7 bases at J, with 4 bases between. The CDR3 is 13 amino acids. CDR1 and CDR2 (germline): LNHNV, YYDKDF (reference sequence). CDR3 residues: CATSREPNSPLHF. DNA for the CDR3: TGTGCCACCAGCAGAGAGCCAAATTCACCCCTCCACTTT.

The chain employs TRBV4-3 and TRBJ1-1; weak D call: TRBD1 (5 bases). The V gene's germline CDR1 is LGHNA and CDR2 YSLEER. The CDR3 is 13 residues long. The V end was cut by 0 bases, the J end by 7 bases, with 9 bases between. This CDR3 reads CASSQELTDEAFF. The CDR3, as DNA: TGCGCCAGCAGCCAAGAGTTGACAGATGAAGCTTTCTTT.

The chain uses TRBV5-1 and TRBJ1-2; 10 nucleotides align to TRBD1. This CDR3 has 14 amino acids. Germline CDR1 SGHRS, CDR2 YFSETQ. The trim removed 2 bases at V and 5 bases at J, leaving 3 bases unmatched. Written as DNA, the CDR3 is TGCGCCAGCAGCTTAGGGGACAGGGGATATGGCTACACCTTC. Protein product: CASSLGDRGYGYTF.

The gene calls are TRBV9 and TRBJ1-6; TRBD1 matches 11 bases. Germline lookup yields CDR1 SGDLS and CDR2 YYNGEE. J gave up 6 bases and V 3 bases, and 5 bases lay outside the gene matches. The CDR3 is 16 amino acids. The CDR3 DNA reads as TGTGCCAGCAGCGCCCGGACAGGGGGCCTTAATTCACCCCTCCACTTT. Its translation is CASSARTGGLNSPLHF.

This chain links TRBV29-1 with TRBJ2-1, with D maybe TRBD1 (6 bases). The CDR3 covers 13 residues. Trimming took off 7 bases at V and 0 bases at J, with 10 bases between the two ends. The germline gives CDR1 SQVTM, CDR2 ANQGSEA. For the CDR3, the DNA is TGCAGCGGTGACAGGAGCTCCTACAATGAGCAGTTCTTC. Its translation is CSGDRSSYNEQFF.

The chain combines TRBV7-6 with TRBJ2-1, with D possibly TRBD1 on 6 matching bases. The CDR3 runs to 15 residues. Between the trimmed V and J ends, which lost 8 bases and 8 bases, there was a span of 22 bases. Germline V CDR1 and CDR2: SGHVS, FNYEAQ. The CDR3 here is CASARPAGVSDEQFF. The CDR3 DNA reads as TGTGCCAGCGCCCGTCCGGCAGGGGTGTCGGATGAGCAGTTCTTC.